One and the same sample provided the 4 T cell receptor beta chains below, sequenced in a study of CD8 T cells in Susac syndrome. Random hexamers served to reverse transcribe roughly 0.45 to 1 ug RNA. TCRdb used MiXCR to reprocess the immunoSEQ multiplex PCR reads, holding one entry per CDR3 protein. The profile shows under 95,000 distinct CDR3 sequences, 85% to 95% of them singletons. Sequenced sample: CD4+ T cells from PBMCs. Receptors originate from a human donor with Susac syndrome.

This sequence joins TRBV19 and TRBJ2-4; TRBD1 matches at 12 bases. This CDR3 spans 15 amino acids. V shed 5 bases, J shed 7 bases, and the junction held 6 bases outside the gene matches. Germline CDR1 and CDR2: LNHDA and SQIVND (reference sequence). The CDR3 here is CASSGTGGAMNIQYF. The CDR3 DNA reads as TGTGCCAGTAGTGGGACAGGGGGCGCGATGAACATTCAGTACTTC.

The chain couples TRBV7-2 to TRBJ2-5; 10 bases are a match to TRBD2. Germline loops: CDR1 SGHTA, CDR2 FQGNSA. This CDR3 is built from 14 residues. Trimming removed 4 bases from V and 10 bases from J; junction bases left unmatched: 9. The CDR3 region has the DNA TGTGCCAGCAGCTCCTCTAGCGGGGGCCTTCTCCAGTACTTC. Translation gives CASSSSSGGLLQYF.

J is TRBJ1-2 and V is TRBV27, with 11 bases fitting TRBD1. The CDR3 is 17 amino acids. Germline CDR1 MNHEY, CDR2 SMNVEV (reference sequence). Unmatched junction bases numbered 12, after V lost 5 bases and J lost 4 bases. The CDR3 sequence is CASSPGQGGRSVYGYTF. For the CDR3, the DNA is TGTGCCAGCAGTCCGGGACAGGGGGGCCGTAGTGTCTATGGCTACACCTTC.

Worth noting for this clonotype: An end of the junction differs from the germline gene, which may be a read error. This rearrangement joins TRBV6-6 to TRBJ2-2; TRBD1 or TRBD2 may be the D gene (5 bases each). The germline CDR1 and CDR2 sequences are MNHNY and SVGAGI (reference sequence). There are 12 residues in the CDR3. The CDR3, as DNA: TGTGGCAGCAGGGACGCCTCCGGGGAGCTGTTTTTT. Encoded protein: CGSRDASGELFF.